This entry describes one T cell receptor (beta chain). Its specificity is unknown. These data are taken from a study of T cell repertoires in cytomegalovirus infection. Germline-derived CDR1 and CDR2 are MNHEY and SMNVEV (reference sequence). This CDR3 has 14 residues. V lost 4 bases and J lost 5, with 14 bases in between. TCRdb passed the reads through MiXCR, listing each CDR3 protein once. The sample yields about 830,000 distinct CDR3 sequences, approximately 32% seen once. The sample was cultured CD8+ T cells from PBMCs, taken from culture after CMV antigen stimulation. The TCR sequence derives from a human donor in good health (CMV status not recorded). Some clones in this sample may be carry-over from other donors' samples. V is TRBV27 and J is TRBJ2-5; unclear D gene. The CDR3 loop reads CASSSIDKGETQYF. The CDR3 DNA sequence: TGTGCCAGCAGTTCCATCGACAAAGGGGAGACCCAGTACTTC.